The table lists the clone carrying this TCR beta chain with a few counts. Its target is not known. The germline V gene encodes CDR1 MDHEN and CDR2 SYDVKM. The junction had 7 bases not matched to a gene; V was cut back by 5 bases and J by 6 bases. The CDR3 spans 14 residues. The data were obtained in a study of OX40 agonist ivuxolimab in advanced cancers. Study background: Partial responses occurred in Three dose-escalation patients, one with hepatocellular carcinoma and two with cutaneous melanoma.

Sequenced by immunoSEQ multiplex PCR; TCRdb stores in-frame clones only, minus some. Of about 16,000 clones in the sample, 80% to 95% were seen once. Study conclusions and caveats: Partial responders treated at 0.1-3.0 mg/kg exhibited clonal expansion among the lowest measured. Among T cells, CD8+ cells averaged more expanded clones than CD4+ cells.

V usage is TRBV28 and J usage is TRBJ2-1; 7 bases line up with TRBD1. The sequence was obtained from an adult with an advanced solid tumor such as melanoma, head and neck, liver or kidney cancer. Sequencing used CD4+ or CD8+ T cells sorted from blood, obtained in a trial of the OX40 agonist ivuxolimab. CDR3 amino acids: CASSPYRGSNEQFF. CDR3 DNA sequence: TGTGCCAGCAGTCCCTACAGGGGCAGCAATGAGCAGTTCTTC.